This T cell receptor beta chain originates from a study of vaccination effects on CD4 cells after COVID-19. Notes on the study in general: Marked clonal contraction was seen in infection- and vaccine-induced clones late after vaccination. Healthy vaccine recipients' vaccine-induced clones were almost all SARS-CoV-2 mono-reactive.

Viral peptide pools were used in the ViraFEST assay to expand antigen-specific CD4+ T cells, and sequencing came afterward. Subsequent to a culture period of 10 to 11 days, CD4+ T cells were isolated. Nucleocapsid antibodies were negative in the vaccine recipients, who had never had SARS-CoV-2 infection. Repertoires were generated with immunoSEQ multiplex PCR, while TCRdb's copy carries only in-frame clones and drops some. The sample lists around 45,000 clones, around 81% occurring once. On this clone itself: Its antigen is unknown.

CDR1 is MNHNY, CDR2 SVGAGI, per germline (reference sequence). V gave up 5 bases and J gave up 0 bases, with 8 bases separating them. The CDR3 consists of 15 residues. This specimen was CD4+ T cells from PBMCs cultured with SARS-CoV-2 spike peptides, taken before COVID-19 vaccination. The rearrangement uses TRBV6-6 and TRBJ2-6; D not certain. This receptor was obtained from a human donor who received a COVID-19 vaccine. The CDR3 coding sequence is TGTGCCAGCAGTAAGCCAGACTCTGGGGCCAACGTCCTGACTTTC. Translated, it gives CASSKPDSGANVLTF.